The 29 T cell receptor beta chains below come from one sample, sequenced in a study of PD-1 blockade in classical Hodgkin lymphoma. Some clones are missing from TCRdb's copy, which holds only in-frame ones; the method was immunoSEQ multiplex PCR. The table has approximately 100,000 clones, 83% seen once. Time point noted: cycle 4 day 1 (C4D1), after 6 weeks of nivolumab. Relapses following autologous stem cell transplantation were seen in all patients, with brentuximab vedotin exposure varying. This specimen consisted of peripheral blood mononuclear cells (PBMCs), obtained before the fourth cycle of nivolumab. All receptors come from a human donor with classical Hodgkin lymphoma.

The chain recombines TRBV21-1 with TRBJ2-7. TRBV21-1 is a known pseudogene. The CDR3 length is 14 residues. CDR3 sequence (DNA): TGTGCCAGCAGCAAGGGCGGTCTGTCTTACGAGCAGTACTTC. Translation gives CASSKGGLSYEQYF.

This rearrangement joins TRBV19 to TRBJ2-6, with no clear D. The CDR3 runs to 16 residues. Germline CDR1 is LNHDA and CDR2 is SQIVND (reference sequence). The V end lost 3 bases, the J end lost 4 bases, and 13 bases lay between the germline ends. In nucleotides, the CDR3 is TGTGCCAGTAGTATCCAAAGTAGTTACGGGGCCAACGTCCTGACTTTC. Amino acids: CASSIQSSYGANVLTF.

The chain joins TRBV19 to TRBJ1-3; maybe TRBD1 (5 bases). Trimming took 1 base from V and 0 from J, leaving 10 bases between them. The CDR3 covers 16 residues. Germline CDR1 LNHDA, CDR2 SQIVND (reference sequence). In nucleotides, the CDR3 is TGTGCCAGTAGTATAGCGGTCGGGGCCTCTGGAAACACCATATATTTT. It yields the protein CASSIAVGASGNTIYF.

The rearrangement joins TRBV10-3 to TRBJ1-4, with a possible D match to TRBD1 (5 bases). Between the trimmed V and J ends, which lost 0 bases and 7 bases, there was a span of 12 bases. The germline gives CDR1 ENHRY, CDR2 SYGVKD. The CDR3 loop spans 15 amino acids. The CDR3 nucleotides are TGTGCCATCAGTGAGTCGACGGGGGGTAGTGAAAAACTGTTTTTT. Its translation: CAISESTGGSEKLFF.

The chain carries TRBV7-3 and TRBJ1-2; D gene unclear. V gave up 0 bases and J gave up 8 bases, with 13 bases separating them. This CDR3 is built from 14 residues. The V gene's germline CDR1 is SGHTA and CDR2 FQGTGA. The CDR3: CASSLTGRAGGYTF. CDR3 sequence (DNA): TGTGCCAGCAGCTTAACAGGGAGGGCTGGCGGCTACACCTTC.

The chain employs TRBV11-2 and TRBJ2-7; D may be TRBD1 or TRBD2 (5 bases each). The CDR3 spans 15 residues. V gave up 3 bases and J gave up 3 bases, with 15 bases separating them. CDR1 SGHAT and CDR2 FQNNGV come from the germline V gene. The CDR3 DNA follows: TGTGCCAGCAGCTTGGCCGGGACCCGGGGCTACGAGCAGTACTTC. Protein product: CASSLAGTRGYEQYF. The complete variable domain, with remaining parts taken from reference TRBV11-2 and TRBJ2-7, reads EAGVAQSPRYKIIEKRQSVAFWCNPISGHATLYWYQQILGQGPKLLIQFQNNGVVDDSQLPKDRFSAERLKGVDSTLKIQPAKLEDSAVYLCASSLAGTRGYEQYFGPGTRLTVT.

The rearrangement uses TRBV6-1 and TRBJ1-1; D is unclear. The germline V and J ends were trimmed by 6 bases and 8 bases, with 22 bases remaining between them. The CDR3 is made up of 15 amino acids. Germline CDR1 MNHNS, CDR2 SASEGT. The CDR3: CASSEKGLRLSEAFF. In DNA, the CDR3 is TGTGCCAGCAGCGAAAAGGGATTAAGGCTCTCGGAAGCTTTCTTT.

This clone has only one observation. The V call is TRBV27, the J call TRBJ2-7; TRBD2 agrees at 11 bases. Germline CDR1 is MNHEY and CDR2 is SMNVEV (reference sequence). The CDR3 is made up of 18 amino acids. With V trimmed by 4 bases and J by 0 bases, 11 bases remained unmatched. CDR3 bases: TGTGCCAGCAGTTACGGGACTAGCGGAGGGGGTAGCTCCTACGAGCAGTACTTC. Its translation: CASSYGTSGGGSSYEQYF.

This sequence joins TRBV5-6 and TRBJ2-7, with D possibly being TRBD1 (5 bases). This CDR3 has 18 amino acids. The germline V and J ends were trimmed by 0 bases and 3 bases, with 22 bases remaining between them. Germline V gene sequence: CDR1 SGHDT, CDR2 YYEEEE. The CDR3 loop is CASSLDRTTRVSIYEQYF. DNA of the CDR3: TGTGCCAGCAGCTTGGACAGGACCACCCGCGTCAGTATCTACGAGCAGTACTTC. The complete variable domain, with remaining parts taken from reference TRBV5-6 and TRBJ2-7, reads DAGVTQSPTHLIKTRGQQVTLRCSPKSGHDTVSWYQQALGQGPQFIFQYYEEEERQRGNFPDRFSGHQFPNYSSELNVNALLLGDSALYLCASSLDRTTRVSIYEQYFGPGTRLTVT.

This clone was recorded a few times. The rearrangement joins TRBV2 to TRBJ1-5; D remains unclear. Germline CDR1 is SNHLY and CDR2 is FYNNEI. The germline V and J ends were trimmed by 4 bases and 0 bases, with 4 bases remaining between them. CDR3 length: 13 residues. Here the CDR3 reads CASSADSNQPQHF. CDR3 sequence (DNA): TGTGCCAGCAGTGCAGATAGCAATCAGCCCCAGCATTTT. The whole variable domain, filled in from reference TRBV2 and TRBJ1-5, reads EPEVTQTPSHQVTQMGQEVILRCVPISNHLYFYWYRQILGQKVEFLVSFYNNEISEKSEIFDDQFSVERPDGSNFTLKIRSTKLEDSAMYFCASSADSNQPQHFGDGTRLSIL.

This chain joins TRBV10-3 and TRBJ1-3, with 9 positions matching TRBD1. The germline V gene encodes CDR1 ENHRY and CDR2 SYGVKD. The junction had 5 bases not matched to a gene; V was cut back by 6 bases and J by 2 bases. The CDR3 covers 15 residues. The CDR3 reads CAIRSDRGTGNTIYF. The CDR3 DNA is TGTGCCATCAGGTCAGACAGGGGGACTGGAAACACCATATATTTT.

The rearrangement uses TRBV18 and TRBJ1-2; D is uncertain. The ends were cut back, 6 bases at V and 2 bases at J, with 13 bases in the middle. Germline V gives CDR1 KGHSH, CDR2 LQKENI. The length of the CDR3 is 14 residues. The CDR3 DNA sequence: TGTGCCAGCTCTCCGGACGGTGAAAACTATGGCTACACCTTC. It specifies CASSPDGENYGYTF.

V and J are TRBV7-2 and TRBJ2-7; D is undetermined. The germline gives CDR1 SGHTA, CDR2 FQGNSA. V lost 7 bases and J 1 base, leaving 17 bases between the germline ends. This CDR3 region has 15 residues. The CDR3 loop is CASTLYDKGSYEQYF. The CDR3 DNA is TGTGCCAGCACCCTATATGATAAGGGATCCTACGAGCAGTACTTC.

V gene TRBV5-1 combines with J gene TRBJ2-5; 8 positions agree with TRBD1. The CDR3 sequence is 16 residues long. CDR1 and CDR2 from the germline V gene are SGHRS and YFSETQ. Unmatched junction bases numbered 8, after V lost 3 bases and J lost 1 base. CDR3 sequence reads: CASSWAGTGLQETQYF. CDR3 nucleotide sequence: TGCGCCAGCAGCTGGGCCGGGACAGGCCTCCAAGAGACCCAGTACTTC.

The chain uses TRBV7-3 and TRBJ2-2; D gene unclear. The V and J ends lost 8 bases and 6 bases respectively, with 10 bases between them. The CDR3 extends over 12 amino acids. The germline V gene encodes CDR1 SGHTA and CDR2 FQGTGA. The CDR3 DNA reads TGTGCCAGCGGCACCCCTCCCGGGGAGCTGTTTTTT. It codes for CASGTPPGELFF.

This clone was detected a few times. The gene calls are TRBV10-3 and TRBJ1-2; unclear D gene. The germline gives CDR1 ENHRY, CDR2 SYGVKD. V was clipped by 2 bases and J by 1 base, with 5 bases between them. The CDR3 contains 13 residues. CDR3 in DNA: TGTGCCATCAGTGAGACAGTTAACTATGGCTACACCTTC. Protein: CAISETVNYGYTF.

Only one count was recorded for this clone. CDR3 coding DNA: TGTGCCAGCAGTTCCTCGGCGGGGACAGGAAACACCGGGGAGCTGTTTTTT. As protein: CASSSSAGTGNTGELFF. The V and J genes are TRBV28 and TRBJ2-2, with 8 bases lining up with TRBD1. The CDR3 totals 17 residues. Germline-derived CDR1 and CDR2 are MDHEN and SYDVKM. The V and J ends lost 4 bases and 2 bases, in that order; junction bases with no gene match: 9.

This chain connects TRBV19 to TRBJ2-5; weak D call: TRBD2 (5 bases). The CDR3 spans 13 residues. Per the germline V gene, CDR1 is LNHDA and CDR2 is SQIVND (reference sequence). V dropped 10 bases and J dropped 3 bases, with 15 bases sitting between them. The CDR3 spells CATSQRAEETQYF. The CDR3 nucleotides are TGTGCCACCTCGCAAAGAGCGGAAGAGACCCAGTACTTC.

There are a few counts of this clone. The chain uses TRBV6-5 and TRBJ2-7; no clear D. V was clipped by 1 base and J by 2 bases, with 9 bases between them. This CDR3 has 14 residues. Germline loops: CDR1 MNHEY, CDR2 SVGAGI. CDR3 amino acids: CASSYLRSTYEQYF. CDR3 DNA sequence: TGTGCCAGCAGTTACTTACGGAGCACCTACGAGCAGTACTTC.

The chain carries TRBV19 and TRBJ2-5, with a weak D call TRBD2 (6 bases). CDR1 is LNHDA and CDR2 is SQIVND in the germline V gene (reference sequence). CDR3 length equals 15 residues. The V and J ends lost 1 base and 4 bases respectively, with 13 bases between them. The CDR3 DNA sequence: TGTGCCAGTAGTATAGGCGGGGAGGCTGGAGAGACCCAGTACTTC. This codes for CASSIGGEAGETQYF.

This clone showed up just once. The V and J genes are TRBV11-2 and TRBJ2-3; D gene ambiguous. Germline CDR1 reads SGHAT; CDR2 reads FQNNGV. CDR3 size: 15 residues. Trimming left V 1 base short and J 0 bases short, with 8 bases between. The CDR3 nucleotides read TGTGCCAGCAGCTTAGCGGTAGTTAGCACAGATACGCAGTATTTT. This codes for CASSLAVVSTDTQYF.

The V gene is TRBV7-7, the J gene TRBJ2-2; TRBD2 agrees at 9 bases. The CDR3 sequence is 13 residues long. Losses at the gene ends were 8 bases for V and 8 bases for J; bases not matched to a gene: 6. Germline V lookup: CDR1 SSHAT, CDR2 FNYEAQ (reference sequence). In DNA form, the CDR3 reads TGTGCCAGCCGGCCAGCGGGAGGTGGGGAGCTGTTTTTT. Translation: CASRPAGGGELFF. Using reference TRBV7-7 and TRBJ2-2 for the parts outside the CDR3, the full variable domain is GAGVSQSPRYKVTKRGQDVTLRCDPISSHATLYWYQQALGQGPEFLTYFNYEAQPDKSGLPSDRFSAERPEGSISTLTIQRTEQRDSAMYRCASRPAGGGELFFGEGSRLTVL.

The genes are TRBV30 and TRBJ2-5, with 7 bases matching TRBD2. The CDR3 spans 13 residues. V lost 3 bases, J lost 3 bases, and 4 bases stayed unmatched. Per the germline V gene, CDR1 is GTSNPN and CDR2 is SVGIG (reference sequence). The CDR3 spells CAWSPGLKETQYF. The CDR3 bases are TGTGCCTGGAGCCCGGGACTAAAAGAGACCCAGTACTTC.

The chain uses TRBV7-2 and TRBJ1-3, with D possibly TRBD1 on 6 matching bases. This CDR3 region has 14 residues. Germline values: CDR1 SGHTA, CDR2 FQGNSA. With 5 bases removed from V and 8 bases from J, the gap between germline ends came to 16 bases. The chain's CDR3 is CASSRTVGGDTIYF. CDR3 DNA: TGTGCCAGCAGCCGGACGGTCGGGGGCGACACCATATATTTT.

The gene calls are TRBV9 and TRBJ2-7; 8 bases align to TRBD2. The length of the CDR3 is 15 residues. Germline V gives CDR1 SGDLS, CDR2 YYNGEE. J lost 1 base, V lost 0 bases, and 3 bases had no gene match. The CDR3 DNA follows: TGTGCCAGCAGCGTAGGGGTAGCGGGATCCTACGAGCAGTACTTC. This gives the protein CASSVGVAGSYEQYF.

V usage is TRBV14 and J usage is TRBJ2-7; 7 bases match TRBD1. The CDR3 has 14 amino acids. Per the germline V gene, CDR1 is SGHDN and CDR2 is FVKESK. The J segment lost 2 bases and the V segment lost 4 bases, leaving 5 bases of the junction unmatched. The CDR3 DNA follows: TGTGCCAGCAGCCGACAGGGTCCCCCCTACGAGCAGTACTTC. Translation gives CASSRQGPPYEQYF.

This sequence joins TRBV28 and TRBJ1-1; D might be TRBD1 (6 bases). V lost 6 bases to trimming and J lost 0 bases, with 20 bases between them. Per the germline V gene, CDR1 is MDHEN and CDR2 is SYDVKM. CDR3 length: 17 amino acids. The CDR3 loop is CASSLLTGALLNTEAFF. CDR3 nucleotides: TGTGCCAGCAGCCTACTGACAGGCGCCCTATTGAACACTGAAGCTTTCTTT.

The chain combines TRBV4-2 with TRBJ2-1; no firm D call. The CDR3 totals 12 residues. The V gene lost 1 base and the J gene lost 9 bases, with 7 bases spanning the gap. The germline CDR1 and CDR2 sequences are LGHNA and YNFKEQ. The CDR3 here is CASSQVYGEQFF. The DNA of the CDR3 is TGTGCCAGCAGCCAAGTTTACGGTGAGCAGTTCTTC.

The rearrangement links TRBV19 to TRBJ1-1, with 9 nucleotides matching TRBD1. Germline V gene sequence: CDR1 LNHDA, CDR2 SQIVND (reference sequence). V lost 3 bases, J lost 0 bases, and 11 bases stayed unmatched. There are 18 residues in the CDR3. The CDR3 nucleotides are TGTGCCAGTAGTATCGGTACAGGGGGCGCGGGGATGAACACTGAAGCTTTCTTT. This translates into CASSIGTGGAGMNTEAFF.